Listed below are T cell receptor beta chains from one sample, sequenced in a study of response to subunit inactivated influenza vaccine. TCRdb called the RT-PCR reads again in MiXCR, with one record for every CDR3 protein. The table includes 650,000 to 800,000 distinct CDR3 sequences, more than 11% detected once. The source material was PBMCs from blood, sampled around 15 days before vaccination. Receptors were obtained from a man between 50 and 59 years old who received an inactivated influenza vaccine. The CDR3 runs from the conserved cysteine through the conserved F or W. The order of the fields is J gene, clone size, D gene, V gene, CDR3 DNA, CDR3 protein. A D gene is named only where the DNA matches it firmly. The size entry is marked missing in some rows and otherwise reads once, few, many or a size class.

TRBJ2-3 | - | - | TRBV20-1 | TGCAGTGCTGTCTGGGGGACAGATACGCAGTATTTT | CSAVWGTDTQYF
TRBJ1-1 | many | - | TRBV14 | TGTGCCAGCAGCCAAGATACGAGGTGGCTTGGCGGTGAAGCTTTCTTT | CASSQDTRWLGGEAFF
TRBJ2-1 | - | TRBD2 | TRBV20-1 | TGCAGTGCTAGGACCGGGACTAGCGGGGAGCAGTTCTTC | CSARTGTSGEQFF
TRBJ1-1 | - | - | TRBV7-2 | TGTGCCAGCAGCATAGGGCTGACGAACACTGAAGCTTTCTTT | CASSIGLTNTEAFF
TRBJ2-1 | - | - | TRBV21-1 | TGTGCCAGCAGCAAAATCAGCGGTGCGTACAATGAGCAGTTCTTC | CASSKISGAYNEQFF
TRBJ1-2 | - | TRBD1 | TRBV5-1 | TGCGCCAGCAGCATTACGGGACAGGTACCCTATGGCTACACCTTC | CASSITGQVPYGYTF
TRBJ1-6 | - | TRBD1 | TRBV13 | TGTGCCAGCAGCCTGGGACAGGGCCCGAGTTTTGGATCACCCCTCCACTTT | CASSLGQGPSFGSPLHF
TRBJ1-1 | few | - | TRBV12-3/TRBV12-4 | TGTGCCAGCAGTTTCGTAAAGAACACTGAAGCTTTCTTT | CASSFVKNTEAFF
TRBJ2-3 | few | - | TRBV3-1 | TGTGCCAGCAGCCAAGAACCCGCACCGGCTCGAACAGATACGCAGTATTTT | CASSQEPAPARTDTQYF
TRBJ1-1 | - | - | TRBV3-1 | TGTGCCAGCAGCCACCCCGAGAACACTGAAGCTTTCTTT | CASSHPENTEAFF
TRBJ2-5 | - | TRBD2 | TRBV20-1 | TGCAGTGCTAGAGTGGCGGGGGAGATGACCCAGTACTTC | CSARVAGEMTQYF
TRBJ2-7 | few | TRBD2 | TRBV29-1 | TGCAGCGTTGGAGGGTCTAGCGGGATTTGCTACGAGCAGTACTTC | CSVGGSSGICYEQYF
TRBJ2-7 | - | TRBD2 | TRBV30 | TGTGCCTGGGCCGGGACTATTTTCGGCGAGCAGTACTTC | CAWAGTIFGEQYF
TRBJ2-5 | - | TRBD2 | TRBV7-2 | TGTGCCAGCAGCTTAGTCACAGCGGGGGGGCCCCAGTACTTC | CASSLVTAGGPQYF
TRBJ2-5 | many | - | TRBV5-1 | TGTGCCAGCAGTTTAGGGACGAACCAAGAGACCCAGTACTTC | CASSLGTNQETQYF
TRBJ2-7 | - | - | TRBV12-3/TRBV12-4 | TGTGCCAGCAGTTTGTTCCGGGGGAGGCGCCACGAGCAGTACTTC | CASSLFRGRRHEQYF
TRBJ1-6 | - | - | TRBV28 | TGTGCCAGCAGCTCGGGTTCACCCCTCCACTTT | CASSSGSPLHF
TRBJ2-5 | many | - | TRBV2 | TGTGCCAGCAGAGAACGACGGAAAGAGACCCAGTACTTC | CASRERRKETQYF
TRBJ2-4 | - | - | TRBV24-1 | TGTGCCACCAGTGATTCGGGGGCGGAGGCCAAAAACATTCAGTACTTC | CATSDSGAEAKNIQYF
TRBJ2-3 | - | - | TRBV24-1 | TGTGCCACCAGTGATCCCCGTTTTTTTCCCACAGATACGCAGTATTTT | CATSDPRFFPTDTQYF
TRBJ1-6 | many | - | TRBV12-3/TRBV12-4 | TGTGCCAGCGATCGAGGCCGTGGAAGGTATAATTCACCCCTCCACTTT | CASDRGRGRYNSPLHF
TRBJ2-7 | - | - | TRBV7-9 | TGTGCCAGCAGCTTTAGGGCCGAGGGGAATAAATACGAGCAGTACTTC | CASSFRAEGNKYEQYF
TRBJ2-7 | few | - | TRBV6-1 | TGTGCCAGCATCCAAGGAGGCGGTTCCTACGAGCAGTACTTC | CASIQGGGSYEQYF
TRBJ2-1 | - | - | TRBV7-6 | TGTGCCAGCAGCGGCCCTAGGGGCACATACAATGAGCAGTTCTTC | CASSGPRGTYNEQFF
TRBJ1-5 | - | - | TRBV5-1 | TGCGCCAGCTATTGGGTCGGGTCCGGGCCGCAATTCAATCAGCCCCAGCATTTT | CASYWVGSGPQFNQPQHF
TRBJ1-2 | few | - | TRBV5-1 | TGCGCCAGCAGCTTTTATTCGCAGGGGCGCGGCTATGGCTACACCTTC | CASSFYSQGRGYGYTF
TRBJ2-7 | many | - | TRBV7-2 | TGTGCCAGCAGCTCCCGCTATTCAGGGTACGAGCAGTACTTC | CASSSRYSGYEQYF
TRBJ2-1 | - | TRBD2 | TRBV20-1 | TGCAGTGCTAGAATTGTGGGAGGGCCCGGGGGTGAGCAGTTCTTC | CSARIVGGPGGEQFF
TRBJ2-1 | - | TRBD2 | TRBV6-2/TRBV6-3 | TGTGCCAGCAGTTCCCTAGCGGGCAGGGAGCAGTTCTTC | CASSSLAGREQFF
TRBJ2-3 | few | TRBD2 | TRBV7-9 | TGTGCCAGCAGCTTAAAGGGAGGGACTAGCACAGATACGCAGTATTTT | CASSLKGGTSTDTQYF
TRBJ2-3 | many | - | TRBV20-1 | TGCAGTGCTAGAGATGGCAGGGGCACAGATACGCAGTATTTT | CSARDGRGTDTQYF
TRBJ2-7 | many | TRBD1 | TRBV5-1 | TGTGCCAGCAGCTGGGGACAGGGAGACTACGAGCAGTACTTC | CASSWGQGDYEQYF
TRBJ2-3 | few | TRBD1 | TRBV14 | TGTGCCAGCAGCCGCCAGGACAGGCCTGGACCCTTCCCCTACACAGATACGCAGTATTTT | CASSRQDRPGPFPYTDTQYF
TRBJ2-4 | - | TRBD2 | TRBV4-3 | TGCGCCAGCAGCCAGATAGCGGGAGGGGAAAACATTCAGTACTTC | CASSQIAGGENIQYF
TRBJ2-2 | few | - | TRBV30 | TGTGCCTGGAGTGGCGGTTTACGCACCGGGGAGCTGTTTTTT | CAWSGGLRTGELFF
TRBJ1-5 | few | - | TRBV3-1 | TGTGCCAGCAGCCAAGTGGGGGCCGGGCAGCCCCAGCATTTT | CASSQVGAGQPQHF
TRBJ1-1 | - | - | TRBV4-3 | TGCGCCAGCAGCCAAGATTCCAGGGTGAACACTGAAGCTTTCTTT | CASSQDSRVNTEAFF
TRBJ2-1 | many | TRBD1 | TRBV28 | TGTGCCAGCAGGCCGGGACAGGGACGGGACCATTACAATGAGCAGTTCTTC | CASRPGQGRDHYNEQFF
TRBJ2-1 | - | TRBD2 | TRBV7-9 | TGTGCCAGCAGCGTAACTAGCGGGAGATTCAGGGATGAGCAGTTCTTC | CASSVTSGRFRDEQFF
TRBJ2-3 | many | - | TRBV4-3 | TGCGCCAGCAGCACCCGGACAGGGAGGGCAGATACGCAGTATTTT | CASSTRTGRADTQYF
TRBJ1-6 | - | - | TRBV3-1 | TGTGCCAGCAGCCAAGCACAGGGACCTTCACCCCTCCACTTT | CASSQAQGPSPLHF
TRBJ2-1 | - | - | TRBV18 | TGTGCCAGCTCAGGTAGCATAGGTGAGCAGTTCTTC | CASSGSIGEQFF
TRBJ1-6 | - | - | TRBV7-2 | TGTGCCAGCAGCTTCCCTGGGCCCCTCCACTTT | CASSFPGPLHF
TRBJ1-6 | few | - | TRBV4-2 | TGTGCCAGCAGCCAAGATCTAAGCAGCCCCAATTCACCCCTCCACTTT | CASSQDLSSPNSPLHF
TRBJ1-5 | many | - | TRBV12-3/TRBV12-4 | TGTGCCAGCAGTCAAGGACACCCCCGGTCGGGCAATCAGCCCCAGCATTTT | CASSQGHPRSGNQPQHF
TRBJ2-7 | few | TRBD2 | TRBV9 | TGTGCCAGCAGCCCCGGACTAGCGGGATCGATTGAGCAGTACTTC | CASSPGLAGSIEQYF
TRBJ1-6 | - | TRBD1 | TRBV6-2/TRBV6-3 | TGTGCCAGCAGTTACCCAAGGACAGGGACCAAGGAGGGGTCACCCCTCCACTTT | CASSYPRTGTKEGSPLHF
TRBJ2-1 | many | TRBD2 | TRBV20-1 | TGCAGTGCTAGAGTCAGCGGGGGCCCCAATGAGCAGTTCTTC | CSARVSGGPNEQFF
TRBJ1-1 | - | - | TRBV6-5 | TGTGCCAGCAGTTACTCGGGGGGGATGAACACTGAAGCTTTCTTT | CASSYSGGMNTEAFF
TRBJ2-7 | - | TRBD2 | TRBV20-1 | TGCAGTGCTAGAGAGAGCGGGGGGATGACGCAGGAGCAGTACTTC | CSARESGGMTQEQYF
TRBJ1-2 | few | TRBD1 | TRBV5-6 | TGTGCCAGCAGCTTCCGAGAGGGACAGTACTATGGCTACACCTTC | CASSFREGQYYGYTF
TRBJ2-7 | many | - | TRBV9 | TGTGCCAGCAGCGTAGCTGAGGGTTACGAGCAGTACTTC | CASSVAEGYEQYF
TRBJ2-5 | - | - | TRBV4-2 | TGTGCCAGCAGCCAAGATGGGGATTTTTGGGAGACCCAGTACTTC | CASSQDGDFWETQYF
TRBJ2-1 | few | TRBD1 | TRBV28 | TGTGCCAGCAGTTTATTACCAGGGGGCTCCTACAATGAGCAGTTCTTC | CASSLLPGGSYNEQFF
TRBJ2-3 | few | - | TRBV10-2 | TGCGCCAGCAGTGAGGCCAGGGGAGATACGCAGTATTTT | CASSEARGDTQYF
TRBJ2-5 | few | - | TRBV7-9 | TGTGCCAGCAGCTTAAGGTTTCGGGCCCGAGGGGAGACCCAGTACTTC | CASSLRFRARGETQYF
TRBJ2-1 | many | - | TRBV5-1 | TGCGCCAGCTTTCCGGGTATGGGTTACAATGAGCAGTTCTTC | CASFPGMGYNEQFF
TRBJ2-6 | few | - | TRBV2 | TGTGCCAGCATGGGGGGTAGCGACAGGGTTTTCCTCTCTGGGGCCAACGTCCTGACTTTC | CASMGGSDRVFLSGANVLTF
TRBJ1-2 | many | - | TRBV5-1 | TGCGCCAGCAGCGGATTCGCGGGGGGCGACTATGGCTACACCTTC | CASSGFAGGDYGYTF
TRBJ2-3 | - | TRBD2 | TRBV7-9 | TGTGCCAGCAGCTTAGAGTTAGCGGGAGGCCTGTATTTT | CASSLELAGGLYF